The 16 T cell receptor beta chains reported below all come from one sample, sequenced in a study of T cell repertoires in cytomegalovirus infection. TCRdb independently ran MiXCR on the reads; one entry per CDR3 protein. The table has under 250,000 distinct CDR3 sequences, around 12% seen once. Sequenced material: PBMCs. These receptor sequences come from a human donor in good health (CMV status not recorded). Some clones in this sample may be carry-over from other donors' samples.

This clonotype was picked up a small number of times. The chain has TRBV6-8 and TRBJ1-1, with TRBD1 as a possible D gene (5 bases). The CDR3 covers 13 residues. The V gene lost 5 bases and the J gene lost 8 bases, with 15 bases spanning the gap. The V gene's germline CDR1 is MNHGY and CDR2 SAAAGT. The CDR3 coding sequence is TGTGCCAGCAGTAGGGACCGTCCAGGGGAAGCTTTCTTT. It encodes CASSRDRPGEAFF.

The chain joins TRBV7-9 to TRBJ1-1; D is unresolved. The CDR3 sequence is 12 residues long. Germline V gives CDR1 SEHNR, CDR2 FQNEAQ (reference sequence). With 2 bases removed from V and 4 bases from J, the gap between germline ends came to 5 bases. The CDR3 region has the DNA TGTGCCAGCAGCTTACCGCTCACTGAAGCTTTCTTT. It codes for CASSLPLTEAFF.

This clonotype was seen a few times. V usage is TRBV19 and J usage is TRBJ2-3; the match to TRBD2 covers 10 bases. The CDR3 is 14 residues long. With V trimmed by 10 bases and J by 2 bases, 6 bases remained unmatched. Germline values: CDR1 LNHDA, CDR2 SQIVND (reference sequence). The CDR3 nucleotides are TGTGCCACCCGGACTAGCGGAAACACAGATACGCAGTATTTT. Amino acids: CATRTSGNTDTQYF.

This clonotype was seen repeatedly, ten times or more. The J gene is TRBJ2-7, the V gene TRBV4-3; 7 bases are a match to TRBD1. Germline V gene data show CDR1 as LGHNA and CDR2 as YSLEER. CDR3 length: 15 amino acids. V gave up 4 bases and J gave up 0 bases; unmatched junction bases: 6. The CDR3 sequence is CASSRNRGSSYEQYF. The CDR3 coding sequence is TGCGCCAGCAGCCGAAACAGGGGTAGCTCCTACGAGCAGTACTTC.

This clonotype was seen ten or more times. Mismatch with germline at one junction end may stem from a read error. The rearrangement joins TRBV7-2 to TRBJ2-1, with D maybe TRBD2 (5 bases). The CDR3 runs to 12 residues. CDR1 and CDR2 from the germline V gene are SGHTA and FQGNSA. DNA of the CDR3: TGTGCCAGCAGCTTAGAGTGGACTGGCTGGATCTTC. It codes for CASSLEWTGWIF.

This clonotype was picked up one time. The genes are TRBV29-1 and TRBJ1-5, with no clear D. Trimming stripped 7 bases from V and 4 bases from J, with 11 bases between. This CDR3 contains 12 residues. The V gene's germline CDR1 is SQVTM and CDR2 ANQGSEA. The CDR3 DNA sequence: TGCAGCGCCATGATGGGGAATCAGCCCCAGCATTTT. It translates to CSAMMGNQPQHF. Filled out from reference TRBV29-1 and TRBJ1-5, the complete variable domain reads SAVISQKPSRDICQRGTSLTIQCQVDSQVTMMFWYRQQPGQSLTLIATANQGSEATYESGFVIDKFPISRPNLTFSTLTVSNMSPEDSSIYLCSAMMGNQPQHFGDGTRLSIL.

In its sample, this clonotype was seen many times. The chain combines TRBV6-5 with TRBJ2-6; 11 nucleotides line up with TRBD1. CDR1 is MNHEY, CDR2 SVGAGI, per germline. J lost 6 bases, V lost 10 bases, and 8 bases had no gene match. The CDR3 covers 15 residues. The CDR3 DNA follows: TGTGCCACCGGGACAGGGGGTGCAATGGCCAACGTCCTGACTTTC. Protein sequence: CATGTGGAMANVLTF.

The genes are TRBV19 and TRBJ1-5; 9 bases agree with TRBD1. Trimming removed 7 bases from V and 9 bases from J; junction bases left unmatched: 10. Germline-derived CDR1 and CDR2 are LNHDA and SQIVND (reference sequence). The CDR3 loop spans 14 amino acids. The DNA of the CDR3 is TGTGCCAGTACCAAAGGAGGGACAGGGTTGCCCCAGCATTTT. Residues: CASTKGGTGLPQHF.

This clonotype was seen ten or more times. V and J are TRBV20-1 and TRBJ2-5; the D gene is possibly TRBD1 (5 bases). There are 14 residues in the CDR3. V was cut by 6 bases and J by 1 base, with 15 bases left in between. Germline lookup yields CDR1 DFQATT and CDR2 SNEGSKA (reference sequence). CDR3 protein: CSAHQGRGQETQYF. In DNA, the CDR3 is TGCAGTGCCCACCAGGGAAGGGGCCAAGAGACCCAGTACTTC.

This clonotype was detected ten times or more. The rearrangement links TRBV6-2 or TRBV6-3 to TRBJ2-1, with D uncertain. Trimming stripped 5 bases from V and 3 bases from J, with 8 bases between. The CDR3 contains 13 residues. CDR1 and CDR2 (germline): MNHEY, SVGEGT. DNA for the CDR3: TGTGCCAGCAGTCCCCTGGTCTACAATGAGCAGTTCTTC. Translation: CASSPLVYNEQFF.

The chain recombines TRBV18 with TRBJ2-5; D is perhaps TRBD2 (6 bases). V shed 0 bases and J shed 5 bases, with 13 bases lying between them. This CDR3 region has 15 residues. CDR1 KGHSH and CDR2 LQKENI come from the germline V gene. The DNA for the CDR3 is TGTGCCAGCTCACCACCATCGGGAGTGGGGGAGACCCAGTACTTC. Translation: CASSPPSGVGETQYF.

The chain couples TRBV5-1 to TRBJ2-2; tentative D call: TRBD1 (8 bases). The CDR3 contains 18 residues. Trimming pared 6 bases from V and 0 bases from J, leaving 21 bases between. Germline V gives CDR1 SGHRS, CDR2 YFSETQ. The CDR3 loop reads CASTPTTGGGTNTGELFF. As DNA, the CDR3 is TGCGCCAGCACCCCAACAACAGGGGGGGGTACGAACACCGGGGAGCTGTTTTTT.

The chain links TRBV7-2 to TRBJ1-2; 9 positions match TRBD1. Germline CDR1 and CDR2: SGHTA and FQGNSA. After removal of 4 bases from V and 8 bases from J, the junction contained 11 bases not matched to a gene. This CDR3 is built from 15 residues. The CDR3 region has the DNA TGTGCCAGCAGCTCCTCGGGACAGGGATTAGGGGGCTACACCTTC. It translates to CASSSSGQGLGGYTF. Complete variable domain (other parts from reference TRBV7-2 and TRBJ1-2): GAGVSQSPSNKVTEKGKDVELRCDPISGHTALYWYRQSLGQGLEFLIYFQGNSAPDKSGLPSDRFSAERTGGSVSTLTIQRTQQEDSAVYLCASSSSGQGLGGYTFGSGTRLTVV.

This clonotype was seen a handful of times. The chain employs TRBV6-2 or TRBV6-3 and TRBJ1-1, with D hard to call. CDR3 size: 14 residues. Germline CDR1 is MNHEY and CDR2 is SVGEGT. V lost 6 bases and J lost 1, with 12 bases in between. Written as DNA, the CDR3 is TGTGCCAGCAGCTTACTGGGAAAGAACACTGAAGCTTTCTTT. Its translation: CASSLLGKNTEAFF.

This clonotype was picked up a small number of times. The chain uses TRBV29-1 and TRBJ2-7, with 7 bases aligning to TRBD1. V was clipped by 7 bases and J by 2 bases; unmatched bases: 8. This CDR3 is built from 13 residues. Germline V CDR1 and CDR2: SQVTM, ANQGSEA. This CDR3 is CSANRGNTYEQYF. The CDR3 DNA is TGCAGCGCCAACAGGGGAAACACCTACGAGCAGTACTTC.

This clonotype was found many times. The chain joins TRBV19 to TRBJ2-1; TRBD2 matches 7 bases. Germline CDR1 and CDR2: LNHDA and SQIVND (reference sequence). CDR3 length equals 17 residues. The V gene end was trimmed by 5 bases and the J gene end by 1 base; junction bases not matched to a gene: 11. The DNA for the CDR3 is TGTGCCAGTAGTCCGGGCAGCGGGGCCGGTTCCTACAATGAGCAGTTCTTC. It translates to CASSPGSGAGSYNEQFF.